The 2 T cell receptor beta chains in this list originate from one sample, sequenced in a study of cytomegalovirus exposure and HLA in healthy donors. The protocol was immunoSEQ multiplex PCR, while the TCRdb copy is restricted to in-frame clones and leaves out a portion. The profile shows about 220,000 clones, 80% to 95% of them singletons. Sequencing was performed on PBMCs. The source is a woman between 18 and 30 years old in good health and CMV-seronegative.

The rearrangement joins TRBV25-1 to TRBJ2-7; 7 nucleotides agree with TRBD1. The trim removed 3 bases at V and 6 bases at J, leaving 5 bases unmatched. The CDR3 totals 13 residues. Per the germline V gene, CDR1 is MGHDK and CDR2 is SYGVNS. This CDR3 is CASSEVPGGEQYF. CDR3 coding DNA: TGTGCCAGCAGTGAGGTCCCAGGGGGCGAGCAGTACTTC.

The genes are TRBV27 and TRBJ2-3; D is perhaps TRBD2 (6 bases). Between the trimmed V and J ends, which lost 4 bases and 4 bases, there was a span of 12 bases. The CDR3 sequence is 14 residues long. Germline V gene sequence: CDR1 MNHEY, CDR2 SMNVEV (reference sequence). The CDR3 DNA follows: TGTGCCAGCAGTTCGCGACTAGATTCAGATACGCAGTATTTT. Its translation: CASSSRLDSDTQYF.